This T cell receptor beta chain stems from a study of cytomegalovirus exposure and HLA in healthy donors. Study-level findings and limits: Reportedly, diagnosis of cytomegalovirus status by the classifier showed high specificity and sensitivity. A few chains linked to CMV were shown in vitro to be specific for CMV antigens. On later analysis, the bulk of CMV-associated TCR beta chains appeared to be HLA-restricted.

As for this clone: What it binds is unknown.

PCR amplification relied on 60 Vbeta primers (plus 13 Jbeta primers). TCRdb's table, derived via immunoSEQ multiplex PCR, lists solely in-frame clones and lacks some. The repertoire holds over 110,000 clones, 78% seen once, with 2.4% in the top ten. Trimming took 7 bases from V and 4 from J; bases not matched to a gene: 4. CDR3 length: 13 residues. Germline assignment: CDR1 LGHNT and CDR2 FRNRAP. The chain uses TRBV12-5 and TRBJ2-1; 7 positions agree with TRBD2. This TCR was recovered from a woman aged 18-29 years in good health and CMV-seropositive. Sequenced: PBMCs. CDR3 sequence (DNA): TGTGCTAGTGCGGGACTACTTTACAATGAGCAGTTCTTC. It is translated as CASAGLLYNEQFF.